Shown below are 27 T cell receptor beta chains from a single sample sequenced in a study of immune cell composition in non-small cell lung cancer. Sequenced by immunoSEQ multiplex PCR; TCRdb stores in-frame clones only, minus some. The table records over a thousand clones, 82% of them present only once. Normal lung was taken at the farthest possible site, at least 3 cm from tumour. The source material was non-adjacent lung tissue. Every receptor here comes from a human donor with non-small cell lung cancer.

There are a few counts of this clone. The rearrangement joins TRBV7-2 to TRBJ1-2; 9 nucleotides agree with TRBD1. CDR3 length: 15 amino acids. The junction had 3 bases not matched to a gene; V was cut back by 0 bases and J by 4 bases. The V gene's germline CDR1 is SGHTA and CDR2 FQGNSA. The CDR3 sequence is CASSLAGTGTYGYTF. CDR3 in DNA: TGTGCCAGCAGCTTAGCGGGGACAGGGACCTATGGCTACACCTTC. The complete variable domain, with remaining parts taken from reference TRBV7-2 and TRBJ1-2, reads GAGVSQSPSNKVTEKGKDVELRCDPISGHTALYWYRQSLGQGLEFLIYFQGNSAPDKSGLPSDRFSAERTGGSVSTLTIQRTQQEDSAVYLCASSLAGTGTYGYTFGSGTRLTVV.

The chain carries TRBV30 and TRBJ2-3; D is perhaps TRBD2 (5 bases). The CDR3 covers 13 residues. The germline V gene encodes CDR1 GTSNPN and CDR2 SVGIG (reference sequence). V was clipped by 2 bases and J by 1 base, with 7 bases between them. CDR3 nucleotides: TGTGCCTGGAGTCCGCGGGGCACAGATACGCAGTATTTT. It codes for CAWSPRGTDTQYF.

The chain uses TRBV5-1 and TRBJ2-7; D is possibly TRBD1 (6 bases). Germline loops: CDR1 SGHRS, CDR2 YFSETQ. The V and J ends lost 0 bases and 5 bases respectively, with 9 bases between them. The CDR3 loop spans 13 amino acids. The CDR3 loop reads CASSLDRVNEQYF. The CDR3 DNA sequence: TGCGCCAGCAGCTTGGACAGGGTTAACGAGCAGTACTTC. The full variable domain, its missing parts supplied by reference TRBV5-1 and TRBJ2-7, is KAGVTQTPRYLIKTRGQQVTLSCSPISGHRSVSWYQQTPGQGLQFLFEYFSETQRNKGNFPGRFSGRQFSNSRSEMNVSTLELGDSALYLCASSLDRVNEQYFGPGTRLTVT.

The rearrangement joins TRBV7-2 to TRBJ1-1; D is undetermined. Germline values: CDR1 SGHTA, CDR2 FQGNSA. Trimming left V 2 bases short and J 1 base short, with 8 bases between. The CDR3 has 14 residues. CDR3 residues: CASSLHGENTEAFF. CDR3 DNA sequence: TGTGCCAGCAGCTTACACGGGGAGAACACTGAAGCTTTCTTT.

In DNA, the CDR3 is TGTGCCAGCAGCTTGGTGGGGACTAACAATCAGCCCCAGCATTTT. Translated, it gives CASSLVGTNNQPQHF. This rearrangement joins TRBV7-2 to TRBJ1-5; weak D call: TRBD1 (5 bases). Germline V gene data show CDR1 as SGHTA and CDR2 as FQGNSA. V was trimmed by 3 bases and J by 3 bases, leaving 12 bases between them. The CDR3 length is 15 residues.

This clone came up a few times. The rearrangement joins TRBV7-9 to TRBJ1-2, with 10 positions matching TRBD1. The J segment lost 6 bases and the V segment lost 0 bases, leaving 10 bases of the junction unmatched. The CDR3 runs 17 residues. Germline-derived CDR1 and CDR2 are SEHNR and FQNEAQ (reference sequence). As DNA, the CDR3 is TGTGCCAGCAGCTTAGCGCCCGGGACAGGGGTACGAGATGGCTACACCTTC. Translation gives CASSLAPGTGVRDGYTF.

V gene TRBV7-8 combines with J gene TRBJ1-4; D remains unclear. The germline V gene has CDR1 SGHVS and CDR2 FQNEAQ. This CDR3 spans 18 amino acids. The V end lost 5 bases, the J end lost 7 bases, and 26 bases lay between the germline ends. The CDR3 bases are TGTGCCAGCAGCCCCGGCTTTTCAGGCTCCGATGTCGGTGAAAAACTGTTTTTT. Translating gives CASSPGFSGSDVGEKLFF.

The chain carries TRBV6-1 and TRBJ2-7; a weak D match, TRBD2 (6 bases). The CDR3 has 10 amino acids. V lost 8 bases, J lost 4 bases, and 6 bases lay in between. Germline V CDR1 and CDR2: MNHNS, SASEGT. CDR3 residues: CASAGYEQYF. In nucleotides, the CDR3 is TGTGCCAGCGCGGGATACGAGCAGTACTTC.

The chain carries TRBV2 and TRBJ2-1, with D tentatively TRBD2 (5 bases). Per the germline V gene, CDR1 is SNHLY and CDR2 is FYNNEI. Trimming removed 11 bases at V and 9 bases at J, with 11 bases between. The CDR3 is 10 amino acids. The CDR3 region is CALAQLEQFF. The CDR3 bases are TGTGCCCTAGCCCAGCTTGAGCAGTTCTTC.

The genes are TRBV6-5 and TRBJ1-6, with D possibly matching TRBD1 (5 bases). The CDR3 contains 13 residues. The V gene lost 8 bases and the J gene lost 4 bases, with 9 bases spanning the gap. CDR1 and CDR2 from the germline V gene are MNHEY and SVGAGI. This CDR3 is CASGGGYNSPLHF. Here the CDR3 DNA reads TGTGCCAGCGGGGGGGGTTATAATTCACCCCTCCACTTT.

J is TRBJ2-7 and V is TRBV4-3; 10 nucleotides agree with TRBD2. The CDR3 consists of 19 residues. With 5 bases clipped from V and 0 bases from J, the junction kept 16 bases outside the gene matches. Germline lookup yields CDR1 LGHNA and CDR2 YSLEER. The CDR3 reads CASSFTTGLAGVSSYEQYF. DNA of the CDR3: TGCGCCAGCAGCTTCACTACTGGGCTAGCGGGGGTCAGCTCCTACGAGCAGTACTTC.

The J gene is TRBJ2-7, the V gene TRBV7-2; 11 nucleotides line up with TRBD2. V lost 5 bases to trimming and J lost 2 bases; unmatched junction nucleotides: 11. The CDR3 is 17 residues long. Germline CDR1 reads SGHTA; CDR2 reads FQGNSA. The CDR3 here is CASSPTLLAGVPYEQYF. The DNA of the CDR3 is TGTGCCAGCAGCCCCACCCTACTAGCGGGAGTTCCCTACGAGCAGTACTTC.

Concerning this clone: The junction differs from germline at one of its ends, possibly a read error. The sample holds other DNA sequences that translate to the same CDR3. The CDR3 loop reads CASSRDRGREKLFF. The CDR3 coding sequence is TGTGCCAGCAGCCGGGACAGGGGACGAGAAAAACTATTTTTT. This chain connects TRBV11-2 to TRBJ1-4; 10 nucleotides line up with TRBD1. CDR1 is SGHAT, CDR2 FQNNGV, per germline. This CDR3 is 14 amino acids long.

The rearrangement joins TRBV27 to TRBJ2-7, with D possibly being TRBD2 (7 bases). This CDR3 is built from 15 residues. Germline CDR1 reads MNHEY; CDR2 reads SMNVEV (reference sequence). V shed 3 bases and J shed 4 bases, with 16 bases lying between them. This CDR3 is CASSFGGGGGYEQYF. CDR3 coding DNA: TGTGCCAGCAGTTTTGGGGGCGGGGGCGGGTACGAGCAGTACTTC.

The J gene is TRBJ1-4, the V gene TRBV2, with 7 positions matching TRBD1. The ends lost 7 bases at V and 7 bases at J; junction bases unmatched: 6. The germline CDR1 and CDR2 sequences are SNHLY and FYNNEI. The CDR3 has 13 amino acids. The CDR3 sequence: CASKPGQSEKLFF. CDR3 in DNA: TGTGCCAGCAAACCGGGACAGAGTGAAAAACTGTTTTTT.

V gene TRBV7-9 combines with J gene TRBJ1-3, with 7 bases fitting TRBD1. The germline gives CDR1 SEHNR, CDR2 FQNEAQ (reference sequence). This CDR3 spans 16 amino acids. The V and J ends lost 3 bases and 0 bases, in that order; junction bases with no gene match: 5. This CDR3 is CASSFWTGLSGNTIYF. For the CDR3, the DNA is TGTGCCAGCAGCTTTTGGACAGGCCTCTCTGGAAACACCATATATTTT.

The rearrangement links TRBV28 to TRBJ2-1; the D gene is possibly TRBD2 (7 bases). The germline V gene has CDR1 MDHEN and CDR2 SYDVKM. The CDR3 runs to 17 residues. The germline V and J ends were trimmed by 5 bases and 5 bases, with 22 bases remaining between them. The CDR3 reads CASSRYGGGEKDNEQFF. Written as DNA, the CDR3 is TGTGCCAGCAGTCGTTATGGAGGGGGGGAAAAGGACAATGAGCAGTTCTTC.

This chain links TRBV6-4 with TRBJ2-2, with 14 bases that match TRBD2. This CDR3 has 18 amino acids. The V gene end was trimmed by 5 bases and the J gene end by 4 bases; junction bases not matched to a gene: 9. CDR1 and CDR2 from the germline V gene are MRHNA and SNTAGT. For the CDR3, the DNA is TGTGCCAGCAGTATGAGACTAGCGGGGGGGCTTAGCACCGGGGAGCTGTTTTTT. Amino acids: CASSMRLAGGLSTGELFF.

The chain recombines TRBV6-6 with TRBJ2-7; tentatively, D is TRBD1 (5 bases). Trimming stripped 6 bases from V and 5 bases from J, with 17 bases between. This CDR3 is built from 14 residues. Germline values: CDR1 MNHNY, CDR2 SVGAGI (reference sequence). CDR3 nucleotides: TGTGCCAGCAGGATAAACGAGCAGGGTCACGAGCAGTACTTC. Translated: CASRINEQGHEQYF.

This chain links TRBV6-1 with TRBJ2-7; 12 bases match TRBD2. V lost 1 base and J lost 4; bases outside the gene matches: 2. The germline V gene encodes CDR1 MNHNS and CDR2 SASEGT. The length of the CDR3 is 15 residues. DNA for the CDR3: TGTGCCAGCAGTGAAGGACTAGCGGGAGTTTACGAGCAGTACTTC. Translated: CASSEGLAGVYEQYF.

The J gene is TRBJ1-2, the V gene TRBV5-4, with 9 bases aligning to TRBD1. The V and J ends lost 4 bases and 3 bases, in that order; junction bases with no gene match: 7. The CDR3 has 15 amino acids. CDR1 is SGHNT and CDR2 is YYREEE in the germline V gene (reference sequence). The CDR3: CASSQTGTGYYGYTF. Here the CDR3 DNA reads TGTGCCAGCAGCCAAACAGGGACAGGGTACTATGGCTACACCTTC.

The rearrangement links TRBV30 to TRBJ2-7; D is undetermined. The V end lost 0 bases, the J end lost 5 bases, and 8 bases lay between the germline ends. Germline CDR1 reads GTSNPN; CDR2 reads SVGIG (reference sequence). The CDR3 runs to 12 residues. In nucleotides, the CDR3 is TGTGCCTGGAGTGTCACTTCCCACGAGCAGTACTTC. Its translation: CAWSVTSHEQYF.

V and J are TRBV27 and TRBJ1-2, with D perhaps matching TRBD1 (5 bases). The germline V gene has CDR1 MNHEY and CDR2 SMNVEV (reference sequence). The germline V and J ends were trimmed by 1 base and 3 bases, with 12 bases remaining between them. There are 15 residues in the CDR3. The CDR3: CASSLYWGEDYGYTF. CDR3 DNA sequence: TGTGCCAGCAGTTTATATTGGGGGGAGGACTATGGCTACACCTTC.

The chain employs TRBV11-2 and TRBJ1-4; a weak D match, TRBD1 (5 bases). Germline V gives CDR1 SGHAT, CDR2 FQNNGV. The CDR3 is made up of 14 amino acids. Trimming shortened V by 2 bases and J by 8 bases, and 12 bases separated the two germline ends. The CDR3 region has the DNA TGTGCCAGCAGCTTAAACGCCGGACAAGAAAAACTGTTTTTT. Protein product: CASSLNAGQEKLFF.

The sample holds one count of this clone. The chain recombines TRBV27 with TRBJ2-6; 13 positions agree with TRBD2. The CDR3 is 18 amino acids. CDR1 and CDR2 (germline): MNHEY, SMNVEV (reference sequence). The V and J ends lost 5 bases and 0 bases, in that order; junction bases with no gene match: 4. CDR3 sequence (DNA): TGTGCCAGCAGTCGAGGGACTAGCGGGACCTCTGGGGCCAACGTCCTGACTTTC. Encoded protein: CASSRGTSGTSGANVLTF.

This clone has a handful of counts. The DNA for the CDR3 is TGTGCCAGCTCACTCGGAGAGGGTGCTTTCTTT. Its protein is CASSLGEGAFF. V is TRBV18 and J is TRBJ1-1, with D unclear. This CDR3 is built from 11 residues. V gave up 4 bases and J gave up 11 bases, with 11 bases separating them. The germline gives CDR1 KGHSH, CDR2 LQKENI.

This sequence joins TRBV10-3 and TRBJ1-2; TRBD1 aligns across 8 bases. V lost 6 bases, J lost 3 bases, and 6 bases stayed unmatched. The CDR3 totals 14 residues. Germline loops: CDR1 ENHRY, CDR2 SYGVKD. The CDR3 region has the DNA TGTGCCATCAGGTACGACAGGGGACACTATGGCTACACCTTC. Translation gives CAIRYDRGHYGYTF.